The 14 T cell receptor beta chains below were found in one sample sequenced in a study of T-cell memory formation after mild COVID-19. TCRdb re-derived calls from the 5' RACE reads in MiXCR, one entry per CDR3 protein. Among approximately 580,000 distinct CDR3 sequences listed, about a fifth were seen once. The specimen was PBMCs or a T cell subset sorted from them (not recorded which). The receptors come from an adult woman who had mild COVID-19 (a few samples of this study predate the infection). Cell type and time point are not known.

There are many counts of this clonotype. CDR3 sequence reads: CASSLQVVLAGVDTQYF. The DNA of the CDR3 is TGTGCCAGCAGTTTACAGGTGGTTCTAGCGGGAGTAGATACGCAGTATTTT. This sequence joins TRBV12-3 or TRBV12-4 and TRBJ2-3, with TRBD2 matching 10 bases. The CDR3 has 17 amino acids. V dropped 2 bases and J dropped 5; count of bases not matched to a gene: 10.

This clonotype turned up a few times. The chain links TRBV12-3 or TRBV12-4 to TRBJ2-1, with D possibly being TRBD1 or TRBD2 (5 bases each). The length of the CDR3 is 11 residues. Trimming removed 0 bases at V and 12 bases at J, with 6 bases between. CDR3 nucleotide sequence: TGTGCCAGCAGTTTAGCGGGACGGCAGTTCTTC. Translated, it gives CASSLAGRQFF.

This clonotype has a handful of counts. The rearrangement joins TRBV29-1 to TRBJ1-2; TRBD1 is a possible D gene (6 bases). The CDR3 covers 13 residues. V was shortened by 3 bases and J by 6 bases, with 14 bases between the two germline ends. Germline V gene data show CDR1 as SQVTM and CDR2 as ANQGSEA. Here the CDR3 DNA reads TGCAGCGTTGAGACCCAGGGGCGGGATGGCTACACCTTC. Residues: CSVETQGRDGYTF.

This clonotype was detected ten times or more. The chain employs TRBV11-2 and TRBJ2-2; the D gene is possibly TRBD2 (6 bases). Germline V lookup: CDR1 SGHAT, CDR2 FQNNGV. The CDR3 loop spans 15 amino acids. Trimming took off 6 bases at V and 0 bases at J, with 11 bases between the two ends. The CDR3 spells CASRFAGSNTGELFF. In DNA, the CDR3 is TGTGCCAGCAGATTCGCGGGGTCGAACACCGGGGAGCTGTTTTTT.

The chain combines TRBV20-1 with TRBJ1-2, with TRBD1 as a possible D gene (6 bases). Germline lookup yields CDR1 DFQATT and CDR2 SNEGSKA (reference sequence). The CDR3 length is 14 residues. V was trimmed by 0 bases and J by 4 bases, leaving 12 bases between them. CDR3 in DNA: TGCAGTGCTAGAGACCGGGACATTCCCTATGGCTACACCTTC. Translation: CSARDRDIPYGYTF.

This clonotype was detected a few times. The rearrangement links TRBV6-1 to TRBJ2-2; D not resolved. Trimming left V 3 bases short and J 5 bases short, with 7 bases between. The germline gives CDR1 MNHNS, CDR2 SASEGT. The CDR3 covers 13 residues. The CDR3 nucleotides are TGTGCCAGCAGTGAGAGTCGTACCGGGGAGCTGTTTTTT. Encoded protein: CASSESRTGELFF.

This chain joins TRBV20-1 and TRBJ2-3; a weak D match, TRBD1 (6 bases). Per germline, CDR1 DFQATT and CDR2 SNEGSKA (reference sequence). The CDR3 has 14 amino acids. The germline V and J ends were trimmed by 0 bases and 2 bases, with 9 bases remaining between them. In DNA, the CDR3 is TGCAGTGCTAGAGACAGGGGATTCACAGATACGCAGTATTTT. Translating it yields CSARDRGFTDTQYF.

The chain is built from TRBV6-5 and TRBJ2-5; 7 bases are shared with TRBD1. J gave up 4 bases and V 2 bases, and 7 bases lay outside the gene matches. The CDR3 length is 15 residues. The germline CDR1 and CDR2 sequences are MNHEY and SVGAGI. The CDR3 DNA reads TGTGCCAGCAGTTACGCAGGGGGAGTCGTAGAGACCCAGTACTTC. Its translation: CASSYAGGVVETQYF.

The V and J genes are TRBV12-3 or TRBV12-4 and TRBJ2-5, with 8 bases lining up with TRBD1. J gave up 7 bases and V 5 bases, and 9 bases lay outside the gene matches. The CDR3 loop spans 14 amino acids. The CDR3 DNA sequence: TGTGCCAGCAGTCCCCGCGCAGGGGGCTGGACCCAGTACTTC. It specifies CASSPRAGGWTQYF.

This clonotype was picked up many times. The J gene is TRBJ2-1, the V gene TRBV6-2 or TRBV6-3; 12 nucleotides align to TRBD2. Germline loops: CDR1 MNHEY, CDR2 SVGEGT. V was pared by 8 bases and J by 2 bases, with 10 bases of the junction left unmatched. CDR3 length equals 17 residues. In DNA form, the CDR3 reads TGTGCCAGCCTAACCAAACTAGCGGGAGGAACCTACAATGAGCAGTTCTTC. Amino acid sequence: CASLTKLAGGTYNEQFF.

This clonotype was detected only a few times. The V gene is TRBV4-2, the J gene TRBJ2-3; no definite D call. Germline CDR1 is LGHNA and CDR2 is YNFKEQ. The CDR3 sequence is 15 residues long. Trimming removed 1 base from V and 1 base from J, with 9 bases in between. In DNA, the CDR3 is TGTGCCAGCAGCCAAGGTCTAGTCGGCACAGATACGCAGTATTTT. The encoded protein is CASSQGLVGTDTQYF.

This chain joins TRBV5-1 and TRBJ1-2; 11 nucleotides match TRBD1. The germline CDR1 and CDR2 sequences are SGHRS and YFSETQ. J was trimmed by 7 bases and V by 4 bases; bases with no gene match: 12. There are 16 residues in the CDR3. Here the CDR3 DNA reads TGCGCCAGCAGCCCGTACGAAGGACAGGGGGCGCGTGGCTACACCTTC. It is translated as CASSPYEGQGARGYTF.

The rearrangement joins TRBV2 to TRBJ2-5; the match to TRBD2 covers 9 bases. The CDR3 length is 14 residues. Germline trimming cut 6 bases from V and 5 bases from J; bases unmatched to any gene: 7. Germline loops: CDR1 SNHLY, CDR2 FYNNEI. The CDR3 here is CASSPGGGAETQYF. CDR3 DNA: TGTGCCAGCAGCCCGGGCGGGGGGGCTGAGACCCAGTACTTC.

The chain couples TRBV7-9 to TRBJ1-6, with TRBD1 identical over 8 bases. V trimming: 5 bases; J trimming: 2 bases; junction bases outside the gene matches: 8. Germline V CDR1 and CDR2: SEHNR, FQNEAQ (reference sequence). The CDR3 has 17 amino acids. In DNA, the CDR3 is TGTGCCAGCAGCGCCTCAGGGGGCAACCCCTATAATTCACCCCTCCACTTT. It is translated as CASSASGGNPYNSPLHF. Using reference TRBV7-9 and TRBJ1-6 for the parts outside the CDR3, the full variable domain is DTGVSQNPRHKITKRGQNVTFRCDPISEHNRLYWYRQTLGQGPEFLTYFQNEAQLEKSRLLSDRFSAERPKGSFSTLEIQRTEQGDSAMYLCASSASGGNPYNSPLHFGNGTRLTVT.